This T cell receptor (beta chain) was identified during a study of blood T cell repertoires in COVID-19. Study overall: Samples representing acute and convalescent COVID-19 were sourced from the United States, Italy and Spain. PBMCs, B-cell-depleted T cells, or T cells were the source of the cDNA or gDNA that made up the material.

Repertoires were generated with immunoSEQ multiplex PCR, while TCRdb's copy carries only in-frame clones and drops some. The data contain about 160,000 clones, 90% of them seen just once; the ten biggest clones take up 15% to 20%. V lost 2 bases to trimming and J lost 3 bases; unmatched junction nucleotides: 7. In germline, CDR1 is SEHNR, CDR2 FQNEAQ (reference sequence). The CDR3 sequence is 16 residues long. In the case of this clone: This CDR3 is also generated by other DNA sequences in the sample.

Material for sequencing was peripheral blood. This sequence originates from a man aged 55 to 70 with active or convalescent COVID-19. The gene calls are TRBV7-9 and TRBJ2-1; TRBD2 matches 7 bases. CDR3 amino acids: CASSLIAGVRYNEQFF. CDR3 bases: TGTGCCAGCAGCTTAATTGCGGGAGTCCGCTACAATGAGCAGTTCTTC.